The entry below describes one T cell receptor (beta chain). Other DNA sequences in this sample translate to the same CDR3. CDR3 length equals 12 residues. The trim removed 3 bases at V and 6 bases at J, leaving 0 bases unmatched. Germline V CDR1 and CDR2: SGHTA, FQGNSA. The sample belongs to a study of shared clonotypes between healthy human individuals. Study background: CD4 naive cells filled three plates per donor, CD4 memory three, CD8 naive two and CD8 memory one.

This table comes from immunoSEQ multiplex PCR, and its TCRdb copy is limited to in-frame clones, with some not included. This table holds about 2.3 million clones, approximately 93% found once. The TCR originated in a man between 18 and 35 years old in good health. Some clones in this sample may be carry-over from other donors' samples. Source material: naive CD4+ T cells from PBMCs. Subset denoted: CD45RA+ positively selected. The chain uses TRBV7-2 and TRBJ2-3, with 7 bases aligning to TRBD1. The CDR3 DNA sequence: TGTGCCAGCAGCTTCAGGGGGGATACGCAGTATTTT. Residues: CASSFRGDTQYF.